The next 2 T cell receptor beta chains were all read from a single sample in a study of cytotoxic CD8 clonotypes in ibrutinib-treated CLL. Libraries were prepared by immunoSEQ multiplex PCR; TCRdb keeps only in-frame clonotypes and omits some of them. The sample consists of some 200,000 clones, approximately 70% of them appearing once. The sample was PBMCs, taken after 12 months of ibrutinib treatment. These receptors all stem from a human donor with chronic lymphocytic leukemia.

CDR3 in amino acids: CASTPGQSSYNSPLHF. In nucleotides, the CDR3 is TGTGCCAGCACCCCGGGACAGAGCTCCTATAATTCACCCCTCCACTTT. The chain uses TRBV16 and TRBJ1-6; TRBD1 matches 7 bases. Germline values: CDR1 KGHSY, CDR2 FQNENV. The CDR3 consists of 16 residues. The trim removed 7 bases at V and 0 bases at J, leaving 6 bases unmatched.

This chain joins TRBV10-3 and TRBJ2-1; 9 positions match TRBD1. CDR3 length equals 16 residues. Per the germline V gene, CDR1 is ENHRY and CDR2 is SYGVKD. V was pared by 11 bases and J by 0 bases, with 11 bases of the junction left unmatched. In nucleotides, the CDR3 is TGTGCCGTAACTCCGGACAGGGGACTCTCCTACAATGAGCAGTTCTTC. The encoded protein is CAVTPDRGLSYNEQFF.